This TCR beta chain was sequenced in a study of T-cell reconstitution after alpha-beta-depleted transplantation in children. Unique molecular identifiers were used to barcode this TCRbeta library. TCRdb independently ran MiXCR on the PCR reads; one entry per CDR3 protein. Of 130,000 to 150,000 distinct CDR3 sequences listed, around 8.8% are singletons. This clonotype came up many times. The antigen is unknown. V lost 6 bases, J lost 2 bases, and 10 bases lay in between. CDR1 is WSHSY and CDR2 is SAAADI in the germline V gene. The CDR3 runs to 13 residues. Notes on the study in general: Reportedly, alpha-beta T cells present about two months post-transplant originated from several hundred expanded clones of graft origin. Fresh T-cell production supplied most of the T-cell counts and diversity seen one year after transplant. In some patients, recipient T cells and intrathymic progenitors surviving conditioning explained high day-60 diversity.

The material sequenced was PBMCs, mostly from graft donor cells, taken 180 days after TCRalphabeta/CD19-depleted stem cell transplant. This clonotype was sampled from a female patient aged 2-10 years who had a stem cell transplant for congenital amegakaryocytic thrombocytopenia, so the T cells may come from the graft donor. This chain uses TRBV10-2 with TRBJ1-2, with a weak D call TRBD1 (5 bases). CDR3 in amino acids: CASRKQENYGYTF. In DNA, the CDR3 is TGCGCCAGCAGGAAACAGGAAAACTATGGCTACACCTTC.